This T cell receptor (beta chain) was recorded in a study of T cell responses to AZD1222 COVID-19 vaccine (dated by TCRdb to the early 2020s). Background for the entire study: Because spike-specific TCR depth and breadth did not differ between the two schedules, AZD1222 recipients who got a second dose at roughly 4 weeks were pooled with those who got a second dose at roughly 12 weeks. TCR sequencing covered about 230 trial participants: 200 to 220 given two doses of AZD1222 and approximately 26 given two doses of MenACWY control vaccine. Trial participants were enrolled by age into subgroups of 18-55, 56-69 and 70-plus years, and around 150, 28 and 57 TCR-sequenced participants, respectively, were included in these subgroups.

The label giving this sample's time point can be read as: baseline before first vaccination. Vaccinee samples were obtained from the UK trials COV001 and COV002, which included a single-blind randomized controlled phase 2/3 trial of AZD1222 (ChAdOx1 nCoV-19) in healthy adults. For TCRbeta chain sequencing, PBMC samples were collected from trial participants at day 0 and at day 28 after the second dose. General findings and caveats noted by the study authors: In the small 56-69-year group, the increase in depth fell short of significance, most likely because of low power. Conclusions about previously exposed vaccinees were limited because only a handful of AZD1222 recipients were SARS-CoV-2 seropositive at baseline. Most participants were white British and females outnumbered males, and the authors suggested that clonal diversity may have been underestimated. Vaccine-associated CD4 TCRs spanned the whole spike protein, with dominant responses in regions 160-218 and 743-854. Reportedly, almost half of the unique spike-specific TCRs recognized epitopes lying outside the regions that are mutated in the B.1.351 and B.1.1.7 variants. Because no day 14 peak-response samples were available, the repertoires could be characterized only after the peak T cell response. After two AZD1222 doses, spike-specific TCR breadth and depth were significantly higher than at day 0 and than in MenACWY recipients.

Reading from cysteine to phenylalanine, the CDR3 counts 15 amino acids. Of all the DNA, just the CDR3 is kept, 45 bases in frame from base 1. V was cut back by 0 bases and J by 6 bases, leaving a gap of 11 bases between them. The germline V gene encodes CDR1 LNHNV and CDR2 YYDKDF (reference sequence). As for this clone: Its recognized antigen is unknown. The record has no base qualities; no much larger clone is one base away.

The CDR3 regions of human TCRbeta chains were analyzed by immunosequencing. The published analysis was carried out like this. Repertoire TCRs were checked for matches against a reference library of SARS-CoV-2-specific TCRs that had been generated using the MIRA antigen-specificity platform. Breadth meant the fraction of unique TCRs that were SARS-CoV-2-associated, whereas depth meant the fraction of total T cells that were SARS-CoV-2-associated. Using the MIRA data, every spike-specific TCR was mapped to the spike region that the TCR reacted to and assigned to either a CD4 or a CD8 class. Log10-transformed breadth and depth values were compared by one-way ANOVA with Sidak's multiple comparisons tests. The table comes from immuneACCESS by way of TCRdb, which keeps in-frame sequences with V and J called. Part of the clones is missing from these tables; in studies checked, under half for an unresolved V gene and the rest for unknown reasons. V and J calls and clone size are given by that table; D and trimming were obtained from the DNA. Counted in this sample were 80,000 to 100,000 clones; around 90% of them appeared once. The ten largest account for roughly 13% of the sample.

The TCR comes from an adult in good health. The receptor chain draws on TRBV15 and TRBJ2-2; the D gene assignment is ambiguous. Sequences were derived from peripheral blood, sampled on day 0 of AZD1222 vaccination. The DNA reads TGTGCCACCAGCAGAGACGACCTTGGTTCCGGGGAGCTGTTTTTT. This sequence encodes CATSRDDLGSGELFF.